The TCR beta chain described here comes from a study of OX40 agonist ivuxolimab in advanced cancers. Overall study context: At approximately 80% male, the cohort had a mean age of 60 years, ranging from about 23 to 79.

The assay was immunoSEQ multiplex PCR, and TCRdb's table has in-frame clones only and misses some. The sample shows around 20,000 clones, roughly 74% of them seen only once. Germline V lookup: CDR1 SGHTA, CDR2 FQGTGA. This CDR3 spans 11 amino acids. V lost 2 bases to trimming and J lost 6 bases, with 2 bases between them. Blood sampling took place at baseline, cycle 4 day 1, and cycle 7 day 1. The source of this sequence is an adult with an advanced solid tumor such as melanoma, head and neck, liver or kidney cancer. The source material was CD4+ or CD8+ T cells sorted from blood, sampled in a trial of the OX40 agonist ivuxolimab. The V call is TRBV7-3, the J call TRBJ2-1; D gene unclear. CDR3 in amino acids: CASSLGNEQFF. CDR3 DNA sequence: TGTGCCAGCAGCTTAGGCAATGAGCAGTTCTTC.